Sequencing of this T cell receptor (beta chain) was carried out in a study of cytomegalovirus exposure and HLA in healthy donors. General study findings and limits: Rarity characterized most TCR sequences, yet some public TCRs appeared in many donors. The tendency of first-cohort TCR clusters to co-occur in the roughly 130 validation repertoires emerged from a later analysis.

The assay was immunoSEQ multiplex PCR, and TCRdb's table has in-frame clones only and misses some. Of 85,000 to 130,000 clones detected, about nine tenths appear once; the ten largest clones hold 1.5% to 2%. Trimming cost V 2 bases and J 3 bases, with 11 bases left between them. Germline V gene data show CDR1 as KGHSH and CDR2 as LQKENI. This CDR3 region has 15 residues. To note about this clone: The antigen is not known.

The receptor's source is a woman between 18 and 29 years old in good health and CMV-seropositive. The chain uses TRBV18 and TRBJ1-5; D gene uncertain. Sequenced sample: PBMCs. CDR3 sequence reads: CASSPGFTDNQPQHF. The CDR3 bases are TGTGCCAGCTCACCAGGATTCACAGACAATCAGCCCCAGCATTTT.